This note documents a single T cell receptor (beta chain) sequence. Clones were read by immunoSEQ multiplex PCR, and TCRdb kept only the in-frame ones, dropping some. The sample shows millions of clones, about 94% of them seen only once. The data were obtained in a study of shared clonotypes between healthy human individuals. This CDR3 spans 15 amino acids. In germline, CDR1 is MDHEN, CDR2 SYDVKM. Trimming cost V 2 bases and J 0 bases, with 7 bases left between them. Only CD45RO-negative cells positively selected for CCR7 counted as naive CD8 cells, so terminally differentiated effector memory CD45RA+ cells were excluded.

The chain uses TRBV28 and TRBJ1-4; D ambiguous. The sample comprised naive CD8+ T cells sorted from blood. The sequence was collected from a young man in good health. CDR3 loop: CASSLRQATNEKLFF. As DNA, the CDR3 is TGTGCCAGCAGTTTACGGCAGGCAACTAATGAAAAACTGTTTTTT.